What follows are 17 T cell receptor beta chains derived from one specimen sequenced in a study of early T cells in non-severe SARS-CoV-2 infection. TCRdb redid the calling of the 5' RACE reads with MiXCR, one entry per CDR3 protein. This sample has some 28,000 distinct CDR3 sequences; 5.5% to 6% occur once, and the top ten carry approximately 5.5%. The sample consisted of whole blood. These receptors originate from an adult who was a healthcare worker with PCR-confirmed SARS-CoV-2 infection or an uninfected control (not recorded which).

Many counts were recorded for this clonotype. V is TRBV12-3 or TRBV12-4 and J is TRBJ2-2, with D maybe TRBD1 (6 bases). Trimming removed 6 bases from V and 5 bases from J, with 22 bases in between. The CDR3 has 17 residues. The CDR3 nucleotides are TGTGCCAGCAGCCCGGCCTCGGGACAAAAGGGAACCGGGGAGCTGTTTTTT. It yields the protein CASSPASGQKGTGELFF.

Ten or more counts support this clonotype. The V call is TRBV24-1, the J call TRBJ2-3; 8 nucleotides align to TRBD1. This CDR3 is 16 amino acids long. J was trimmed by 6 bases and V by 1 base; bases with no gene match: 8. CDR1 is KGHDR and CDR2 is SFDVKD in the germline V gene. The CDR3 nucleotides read TGTGCCACCAGTGATTTTCTCCAGGGGGCACGTGATACGCAGTATTTT. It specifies CATSDFLQGARDTQYF.

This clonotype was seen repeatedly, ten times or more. The CDR3 DNA reads TGTGCCAGCCCCCGGGACAAAAGATCGGATGAGCAGTTCTTC. Protein product: CASPRDKRSDEQFF. The chain combines TRBV2 with TRBJ2-1; TRBD1 is a possible D gene (6 bases). The CDR3 has 14 residues. Germline V lookup: CDR1 SNHLY, CDR2 FYNNEI. Trimming pared 8 bases from V and 8 bases from J, leaving 19 bases between.

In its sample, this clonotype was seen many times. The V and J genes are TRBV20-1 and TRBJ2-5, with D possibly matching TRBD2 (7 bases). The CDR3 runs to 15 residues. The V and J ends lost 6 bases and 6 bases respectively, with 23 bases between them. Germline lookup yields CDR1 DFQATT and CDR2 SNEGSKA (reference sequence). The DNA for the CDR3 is TGCAGTGCCGAGAAAGGGGGGGCCCTCGGGAAGACCCAGTACTTC. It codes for CSAEKGGALGKTQYF.

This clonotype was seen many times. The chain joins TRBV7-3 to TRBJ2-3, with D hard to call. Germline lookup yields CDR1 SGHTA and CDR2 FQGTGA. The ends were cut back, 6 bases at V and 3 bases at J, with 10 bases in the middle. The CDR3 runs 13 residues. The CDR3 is CASRNTGTDTQYF. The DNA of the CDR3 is TGTGCCAGCAGGAACACCGGAACAGATACGCAGTATTTT.

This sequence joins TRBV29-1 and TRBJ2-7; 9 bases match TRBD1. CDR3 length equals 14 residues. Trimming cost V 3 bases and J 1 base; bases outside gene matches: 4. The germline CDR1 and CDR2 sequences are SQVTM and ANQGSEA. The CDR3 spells CSVEGGQGSYEQYF. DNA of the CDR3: TGCAGCGTTGAGGGGGGACAGGGATCCTACGAGCAGTACTTC.

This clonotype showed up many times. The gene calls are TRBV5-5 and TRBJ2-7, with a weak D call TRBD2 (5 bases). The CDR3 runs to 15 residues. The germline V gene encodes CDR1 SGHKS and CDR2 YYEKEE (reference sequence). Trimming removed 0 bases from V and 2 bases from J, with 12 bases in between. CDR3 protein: CASSLERLNPYEQYF. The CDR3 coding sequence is TGTGCCAGCAGCTTGGAGCGGCTCAACCCCTACGAGCAGTACTTC. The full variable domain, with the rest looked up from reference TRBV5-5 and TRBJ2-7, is DAGVTQSPTHLIKTRGQQVTLRCSPISGHKSVSWYQQVLGQGPQFIFQYYEKEERGRGNFPDRFSARQFPNYSSELNVNALLLGDSALYLCASSLERLNPYEQYFGPGTRLTVT.

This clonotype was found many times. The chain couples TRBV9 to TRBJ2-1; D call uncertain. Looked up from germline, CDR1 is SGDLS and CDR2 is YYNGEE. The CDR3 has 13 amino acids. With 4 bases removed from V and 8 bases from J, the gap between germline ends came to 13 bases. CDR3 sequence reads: CASSLTSRDEQFF. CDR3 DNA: TGTGCCAGCAGCCTCACGAGCCGGGATGAGCAGTTCTTC. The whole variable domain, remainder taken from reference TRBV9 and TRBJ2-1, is DSGVTQTPKHLITATGQRVTLRCSPRSGDLSVYWYQQSLDQGLQFLIQYYNGEERAKGNILERFSAQQFPDLHSELNLSSLELGDSALYFCASSLTSRDEQFFGPGTRLTVL.

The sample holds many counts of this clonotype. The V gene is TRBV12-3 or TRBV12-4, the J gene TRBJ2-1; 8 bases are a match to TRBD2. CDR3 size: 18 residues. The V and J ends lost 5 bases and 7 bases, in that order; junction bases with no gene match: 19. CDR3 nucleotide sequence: TGTGCCAGCAGTCGAGAGTGGTGGGAGCGGGGGAAGAGAAATGAGCAGTTCTTC. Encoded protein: CASSREWWERGKRNEQFF.

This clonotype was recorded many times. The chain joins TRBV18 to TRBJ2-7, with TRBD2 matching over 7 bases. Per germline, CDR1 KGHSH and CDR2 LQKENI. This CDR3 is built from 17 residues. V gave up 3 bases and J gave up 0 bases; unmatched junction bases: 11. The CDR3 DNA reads TGTGCCAGCTCACCCCCACCGGGACTACAGAGCTCCTACGAGCAGTACTTC. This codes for CASSPPPGLQSSYEQYF. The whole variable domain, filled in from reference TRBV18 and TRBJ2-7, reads NAGVMQNPRHLVRRRGQEARLRCSPMKGHSHVYWYRQLPEEGLKFMVYLQKENIIDESGMPKERFSAEFPKEGPSILRIQQVVRGDSAAYFCASSPPPGLQSSYEQYFGPGTRLTVT.

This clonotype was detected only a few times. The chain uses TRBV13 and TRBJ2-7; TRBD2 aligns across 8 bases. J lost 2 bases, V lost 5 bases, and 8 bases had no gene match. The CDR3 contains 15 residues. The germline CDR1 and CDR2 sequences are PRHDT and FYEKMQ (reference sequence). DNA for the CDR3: TGTGCCAGCAGCGCGGGGAGGCGGGGGGCCTACGAGCAGTACTTC. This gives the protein CASSAGRRGAYEQYF.

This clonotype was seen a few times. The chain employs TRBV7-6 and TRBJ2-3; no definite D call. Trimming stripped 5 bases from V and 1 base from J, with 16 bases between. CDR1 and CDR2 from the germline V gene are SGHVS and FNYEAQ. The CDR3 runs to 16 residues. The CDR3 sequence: CASSPVWADRTDTQYF. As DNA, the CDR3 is TGTGCCAGCAGCCCCGTGTGGGCGGACCGCACAGATACGCAGTATTTT.

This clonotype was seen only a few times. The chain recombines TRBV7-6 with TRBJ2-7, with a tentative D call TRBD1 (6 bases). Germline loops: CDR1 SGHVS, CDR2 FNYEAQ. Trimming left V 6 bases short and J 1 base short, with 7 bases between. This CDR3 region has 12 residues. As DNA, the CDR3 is TGTGCCAGCAGGGGGACATCCTACGAGCAGTACTTC. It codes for CASRGTSYEQYF.

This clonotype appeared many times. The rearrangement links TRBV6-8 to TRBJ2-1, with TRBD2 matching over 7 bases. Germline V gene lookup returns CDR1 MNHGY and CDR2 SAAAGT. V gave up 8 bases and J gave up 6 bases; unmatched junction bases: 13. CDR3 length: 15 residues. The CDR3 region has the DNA TGTGCCAGCGGTGGAGGGCTAGCGGACCTCAATGAGCAGTTCTTC. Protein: CASGGGLADLNEQFF.

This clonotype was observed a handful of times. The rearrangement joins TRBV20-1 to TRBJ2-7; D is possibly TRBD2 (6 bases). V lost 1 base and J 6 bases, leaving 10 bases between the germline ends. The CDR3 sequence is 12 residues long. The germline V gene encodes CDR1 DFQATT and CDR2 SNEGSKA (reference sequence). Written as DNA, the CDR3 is TGCAGTGCTAGAGTCGCGGGGCGCGAGCAGTACTTC. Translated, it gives CSARVAGREQYF.

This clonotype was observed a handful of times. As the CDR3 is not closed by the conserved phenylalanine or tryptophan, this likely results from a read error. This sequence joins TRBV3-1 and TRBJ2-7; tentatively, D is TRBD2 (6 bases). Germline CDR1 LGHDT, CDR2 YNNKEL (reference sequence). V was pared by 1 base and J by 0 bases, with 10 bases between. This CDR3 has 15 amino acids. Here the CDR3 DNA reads TGTGCCAGCAGCCAAGGGACTACTCCCTCCTACGAGCAGTACTCC. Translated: CASSQGTTPSYEQYS.

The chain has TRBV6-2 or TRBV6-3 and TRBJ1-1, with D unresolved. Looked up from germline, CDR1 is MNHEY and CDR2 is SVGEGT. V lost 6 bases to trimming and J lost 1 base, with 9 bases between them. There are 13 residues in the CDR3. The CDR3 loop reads CASSLSRNTEAFF. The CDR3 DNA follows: TGTGCCAGCAGCCTCTCCAGGAACACTGAAGCTTTCTTT.